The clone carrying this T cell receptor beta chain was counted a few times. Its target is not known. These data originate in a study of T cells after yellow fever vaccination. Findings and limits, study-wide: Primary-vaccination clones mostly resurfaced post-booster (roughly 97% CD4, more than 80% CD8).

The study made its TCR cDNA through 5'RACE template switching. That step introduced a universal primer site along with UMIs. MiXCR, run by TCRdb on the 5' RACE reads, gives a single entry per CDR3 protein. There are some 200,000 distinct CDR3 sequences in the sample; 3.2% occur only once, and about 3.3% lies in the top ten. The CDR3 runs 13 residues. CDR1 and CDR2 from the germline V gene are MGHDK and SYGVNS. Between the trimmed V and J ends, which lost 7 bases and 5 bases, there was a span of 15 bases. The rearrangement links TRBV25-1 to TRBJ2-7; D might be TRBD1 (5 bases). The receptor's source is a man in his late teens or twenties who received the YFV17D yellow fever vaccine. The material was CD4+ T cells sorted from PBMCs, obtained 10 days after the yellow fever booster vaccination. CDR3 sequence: CASTSRDTHEQYF. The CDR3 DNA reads TGTGCCAGCACCTCCAGGGATACCCACGAGCAGTACTTC.